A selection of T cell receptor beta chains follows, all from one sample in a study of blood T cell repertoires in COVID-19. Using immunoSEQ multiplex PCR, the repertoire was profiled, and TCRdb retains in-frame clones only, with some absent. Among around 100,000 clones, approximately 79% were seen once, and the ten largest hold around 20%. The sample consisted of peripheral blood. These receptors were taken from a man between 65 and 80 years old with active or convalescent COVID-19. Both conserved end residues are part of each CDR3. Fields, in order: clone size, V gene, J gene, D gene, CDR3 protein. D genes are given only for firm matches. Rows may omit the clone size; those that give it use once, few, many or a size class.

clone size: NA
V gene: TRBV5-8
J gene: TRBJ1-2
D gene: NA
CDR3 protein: CASSSGGTSNYGYTF

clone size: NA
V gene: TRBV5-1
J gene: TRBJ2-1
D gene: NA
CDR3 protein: CASSLEVGAGNEQFF

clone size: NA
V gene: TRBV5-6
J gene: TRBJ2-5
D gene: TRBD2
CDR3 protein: CASSFLGLQETQYF

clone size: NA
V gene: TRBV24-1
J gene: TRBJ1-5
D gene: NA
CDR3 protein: CATSDPGGGNQPQHF

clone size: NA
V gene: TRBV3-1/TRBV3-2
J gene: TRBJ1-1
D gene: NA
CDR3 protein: CASSQGGGRTYTEAFF

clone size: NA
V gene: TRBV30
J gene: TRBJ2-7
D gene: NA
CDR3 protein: CAWSVYSSYEQYF

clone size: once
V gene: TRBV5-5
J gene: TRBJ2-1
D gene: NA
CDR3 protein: CASSLEGVSYNEQFF

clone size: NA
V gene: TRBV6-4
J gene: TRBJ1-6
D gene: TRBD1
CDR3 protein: CASSASGTGIGHSPLHF

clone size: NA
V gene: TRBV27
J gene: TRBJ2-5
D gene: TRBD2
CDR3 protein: CASSQGTSGRPRTETQYF

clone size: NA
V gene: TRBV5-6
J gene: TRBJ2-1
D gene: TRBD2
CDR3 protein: CASSLPTSGGAREQFF

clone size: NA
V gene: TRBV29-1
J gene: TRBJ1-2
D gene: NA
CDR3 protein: CSVDLGLDLGYTF

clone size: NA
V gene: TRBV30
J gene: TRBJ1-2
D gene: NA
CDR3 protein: CAWNEGGNYGYTF

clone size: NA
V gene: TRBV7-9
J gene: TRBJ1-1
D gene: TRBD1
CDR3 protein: CASSSWDRKGTEAFF

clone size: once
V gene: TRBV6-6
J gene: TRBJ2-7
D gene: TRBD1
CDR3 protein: CASSKGQGSYEQYF

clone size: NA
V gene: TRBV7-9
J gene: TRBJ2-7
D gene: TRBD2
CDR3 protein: CASSSGLAGSDEQYF

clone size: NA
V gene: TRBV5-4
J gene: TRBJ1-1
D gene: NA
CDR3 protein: CASSPTGGAGGTEAFF

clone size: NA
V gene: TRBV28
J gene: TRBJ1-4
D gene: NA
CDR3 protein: CASSRTSTNEKLFF

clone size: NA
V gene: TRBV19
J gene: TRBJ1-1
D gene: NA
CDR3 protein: CASSPQQGGNTEAFF

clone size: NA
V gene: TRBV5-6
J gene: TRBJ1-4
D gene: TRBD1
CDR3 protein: CASSWTGGPTNEKLFF

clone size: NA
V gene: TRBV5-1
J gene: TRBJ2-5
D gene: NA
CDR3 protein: CASSLGLQETQYF

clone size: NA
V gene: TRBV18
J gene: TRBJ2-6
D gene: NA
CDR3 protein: CASSPRSGSGANVLTF

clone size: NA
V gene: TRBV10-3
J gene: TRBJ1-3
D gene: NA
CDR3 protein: CATQGPRLGDTIYF

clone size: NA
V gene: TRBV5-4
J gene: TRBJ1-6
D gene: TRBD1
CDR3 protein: CASSLGLGQGYSPLHF

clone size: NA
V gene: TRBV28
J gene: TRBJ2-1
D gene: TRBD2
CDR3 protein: CASSPPLAGGINEQFF

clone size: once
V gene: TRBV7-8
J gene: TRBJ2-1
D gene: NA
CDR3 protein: CASSLDPTGWSFF

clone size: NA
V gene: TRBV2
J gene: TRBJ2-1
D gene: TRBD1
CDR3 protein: CASSDQGGTGGNEQFF

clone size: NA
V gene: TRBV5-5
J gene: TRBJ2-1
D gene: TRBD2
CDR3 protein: CASSFRASGGSPSSYNEQFF

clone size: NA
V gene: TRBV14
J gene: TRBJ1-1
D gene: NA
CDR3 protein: CASSQDRGTPMNTEAFF

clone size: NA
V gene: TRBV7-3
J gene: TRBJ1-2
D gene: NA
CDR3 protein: CASISYGYTF

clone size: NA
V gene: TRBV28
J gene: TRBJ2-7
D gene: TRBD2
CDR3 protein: CASIGGGLAGGPDPYEQYF